These 26 T cell receptor beta chains share one sample of origin, sequenced in a study of spatial heterogeneity in lung cancer. Study-level results: Tumors with more nonsynonymous mutations had more expanded intratumoral alpha and beta TCRs.

TCRdb re-called the 5' RACE reads through MiXCR, storing one row per CDR3 protein. This table has about 13,000 distinct CDR3 sequences, around 6% appearing once. Time point noted: sample taken at primary tumor resection. Their recognized antigens are unknown. Sequencing was performed on lung tumor tissue, taken at surgery. The origin of the receptors is a female donor with early-stage non-small cell lung cancer.

Sample share makes this clonotype medium-sized. This chain connects TRBV12-3 or TRBV12-4 to TRBJ1-1; D may be TRBD1 (5 bases). Trimming cost V 11 bases and J 1 base, with 8 bases left between them. The CDR3 has 11 residues. For the CDR3, the DNA is TGTGCCTACAGGAAGAACACTGAAGCTTTCTTT. This encodes CAYRKNTEAFF.

This clonotype was counted ten times or more. The chain recombines TRBV20-1 with TRBJ2-1; D not resolved. CDR1 is DFQATT, CDR2 SNEGSKA, per germline (reference sequence). The CDR3 runs to 12 residues. V was cut by 6 bases and J by 7 bases, with 13 bases left in between. Here the CDR3 reads CSAPRGWNEQFF. The DNA of the CDR3 is TGCAGTGCCCCTCGAGGATGGAATGAGCAGTTCTTC.

This clonotype was counted many times. The chain uses TRBV7-9 and TRBJ1-2, with D maybe TRBD1 (6 bases). The CDR3 totals 16 residues. Germline CDR1 reads SEHNR; CDR2 reads FQNEAQ (reference sequence). Trimming left V 0 bases short and J 4 bases short, with 15 bases between. The CDR3 DNA is TGTGCCAGCAGCTTAGCGACAGGATTTGTCCCCTATGGCTACACCTTC. This gives the protein CASSLATGFVPYGYTF. Full variable domain (rest looked up from reference TRBV7-9 and TRBJ1-2): DTGVSQNPRHKITKRGQNVTFRCDPISEHNRLYWYRQTLGQGPEFLTYFQNEAQLEKSRLLSDRFSAERPKGSFSTLEIQRTEQGDSAMYLCASSLATGFVPYGYTFGSGTRLTVV.

This clonotype appeared a few times. The V call is TRBV2, the J call TRBJ1-6; no clear D gene. V was cut by 6 bases and J by 8 bases, with 8 bases left in between. Looked up from germline, CDR1 is SNHLY and CDR2 is FYNNEI. CDR3 size: 12 residues. The CDR3 loop is CASRAEYSPLHF. The CDR3 DNA reads as TGTGCCAGCAGGGCTGAGTATTCACCCCTCCACTTT.

The sample holds many counts of this clonotype. The gene calls are TRBV20-1 and TRBJ1-5; a weak D match, TRBD1 (6 bases). This CDR3 contains 13 residues. V lost 7 bases to trimming and J lost 7 bases, with 17 bases between them. Germline-derived CDR1 and CDR2 are DFQATT and SNEGSKA (reference sequence). The CDR3 nucleotides read TGCAGTGTTGGGGGGGGAACAGGGCAGCCCCAGCATTTT. Amino acid sequence: CSVGGGTGQPQHF.

This clonotype was counted many times. This chain links TRBV6-2 or TRBV6-3 with TRBJ1-1, with no clear D. Deletions cut 6 bases from V and 2 bases from J, with 10 bases between. The length of the CDR3 is 13 residues. Looked up from germline, CDR1 is MNHEY and CDR2 is SVGEGT. CDR3 nucleotide sequence: TGTGCCAGCAGGTTTGTTCTAAACACTGAAGCTTTCTTT. Translated, it gives CASRFVLNTEAFF.

This clonotype appeared a few times. This chain links TRBV28 with TRBJ2-5; possibly TRBD2 for D (6 bases). V lost 3 bases to trimming and J lost 5 bases, with 13 bases between them. CDR1 is MDHEN, CDR2 SYDVKM, per germline. The CDR3 totals 14 residues. The DNA for the CDR3 is TGTGCCAGCAGTTTCCGCGACGGGAGTGAGACCCAGTACTTC. Amino acid sequence: CASSFRDGSETQYF.

This clonotype was observed many times. The CDR3 is CASSYSRGAETQYF. In DNA, the CDR3 is TGTGCCAGCAGTTACTCGAGGGGTGCAGAGACCCAGTACTTC. This chain connects TRBV6-5 to TRBJ2-5; D tentatively reads TRBD1 or TRBD2 (5 bases each). The ends were cut back, 0 bases at V and 4 bases at J, with 9 bases in the middle. The CDR3 has 14 amino acids. The V gene's germline CDR1 is MNHEY and CDR2 SVGAGI.

This clonotype was detected many times. At one boundary the junction diverges from the germline segment, which might be a read error. This chain uses TRBV12-3 or TRBV12-4 with TRBJ2-3; 9 positions agree with TRBD2. The CDR3 is made up of 13 amino acids. CDR3 sequence (DNA): TGTGCCAGCAGTTTAGAGTTAGCGGGGGTGGCCGGGTTT. Protein sequence: CASSLELAGVAGF.

The sample holds many counts of this clonotype. The junction departs from the called germline gene at one end, perhaps through a read error. This chain uses TRBV3-1 with TRBJ1-2; TRBD1 is a possible D gene (6 bases). The germline gives CDR1 LGHDT, CDR2 YNNKEL (reference sequence). The CDR3 covers 12 residues. CDR3 residues: CASSQLTGIVAF. The CDR3 region has the DNA TGTGCCAGCAGCCAACTTACAGGGATTGTCGCCTTC.

Many counts were recorded for this clonotype. V and J are TRBV9 and TRBJ2-1; the D is unclear. Germline V gene sequence: CDR1 SGDLS, CDR2 YYNGEE. The CDR3 is 15 amino acids. The V gene lost 0 bases and the J gene lost 7 bases, with 14 bases spanning the gap. The chain's CDR3 is CASSVEPARRNEQFF. The CDR3 region has the DNA TGTGCCAGCAGCGTAGAGCCTGCTCGACGGAATGAGCAGTTCTTC. Full variable domain (remainder filled in from reference TRBV9 and TRBJ2-1): DSGVTQTPKHLITATGQRVTLRCSPRSGDLSVYWYQQSLDQGLQFLIQYYNGEERAKGNILERFSAQQFPDLHSELNLSSLELGDSALYFCASSVEPARRNEQFFGPGTRLTVL.

This clonotype was seen ten or more times. This sequence joins TRBV14 and TRBJ2-5; D is unclear. Trimming cost V 0 bases and J 3 bases, with 14 bases left between them. The CDR3 covers 16 residues. CDR1 SGHDN and CDR2 FVKESK come from the germline V gene. CDR3 nucleotide sequence: TGTGCCAGCAGCCAAGACCGGTGGGGATGGGAAGAGACCCAGTACTTC. Translating it yields CASSQDRWGWEETQYF.

This clonotype was counted ten times or more. This rearrangement joins TRBV2 to TRBJ2-1; 10 nucleotides agree with TRBD1. Looked up from germline, CDR1 is SNHLY and CDR2 is FYNNEI. V shed 8 bases and J 4 bases; nucleotides not matched to a gene: 8. This CDR3 contains 15 residues. The CDR3 region has the DNA TGTGCCAGCCACCTTGGGACAGGGGCGTACAATGAGCAGTTCTTC. Translated: CASHLGTGAYNEQFF.

This clonotype showed up many times. The CDR3: CASSLSYYTDTQYF. In DNA form, the CDR3 reads TGTGCCAGCAGCTTGTCCTACTACACAGATACGCAGTATTTT. This chain joins TRBV5-5 and TRBJ2-3; D is ambiguous. Germline assignment: CDR1 SGHKS and CDR2 YYEKEE (reference sequence). The V end lost 1 base, the J end lost 2 bases, and 8 bases lay between the germline ends. This CDR3 contains 14 residues.

There are many counts of this clonotype. V is TRBV6-2 or TRBV6-3 and J is TRBJ2-2; D gene ambiguous. Germline values: CDR1 MNHEY, CDR2 SVGEGT. The germline V and J ends were trimmed by 4 bases and 1 base, with 19 bases remaining between them. This CDR3 is built from 18 residues. CDR3 residues: CASSLSDLTNLNTGELFF. Here the CDR3 DNA reads TGTGCCAGCAGTTTATCAGATCTTACAAACCTGAACACCGGGGAGCTGTTTTTT.

This clonotype was observed many times. The V gene is TRBV5-6, the J gene TRBJ1-3; D possibly corresponds to TRBD1 (5 bases). The CDR3 runs 15 residues. Germline assignment: CDR1 SGHDT and CDR2 YYEEEE. The V end lost 6 bases, the J end lost 0 bases, and 13 bases lay between the germline ends. The CDR3 bases are TGTGCCAGCACCCTGACAGTCCGCTCTGGAAACACCATATATTTT. Residues: CASTLTVRSGNTIYF. Full variable domain (missing parts from reference TRBV5-6 and TRBJ1-3): DAGVTQSPTHLIKTRGQQVTLRCSPKSGHDTVSWYQQALGQGPQFIFQYYEEEERQRGNFPDRFSGHQFPNYSSELNVNALLLGDSALYLCASTLTVRSGNTIYFGEGSWLTVV.

By share of the sample, this clonotype is medium-sized (0.01 to 0.1%). This rearrangement joins TRBV6-5 to TRBJ1-5; D call uncertain. The CDR3 covers 16 residues. Trimming left V 0 bases short and J 2 bases short, with 11 bases between. The V gene's germline CDR1 is MNHEY and CDR2 SVGAGI. CDR3 DNA: TGTGCCAGCAGTTACTCCGCCACTGCCCGCAATCAGCCCCAGCATTTT. This gives the protein CASSYSATARNQPQHF.

Remarks on this clonotype: Likely a read error: the CDR3 ends without its conserved phenylalanine or tryptophan. The chain carries TRBV12-3 or TRBV12-4 and TRBJ1-2; D unresolved. The CDR3 consists of 12 residues. The V end was cut by 4 bases, the J end by 5 bases, with 8 bases between. The CDR3 DNA sequence: TGTGCCAGCAGTTCCGGGCGTTATGGCTACACCTGC. It yields the protein CASSSGRYGYTC.

This clonotype was seen ten or more times. The chain employs TRBV29-1 and TRBJ1-2; TRBD1 agrees at 7 bases. Germline V gives CDR1 SQVTM, CDR2 ANQGSEA. The CDR3 length is 13 residues. As DNA, the CDR3 is TGCAGTATATATGGGGGACAGAACTATGGCTACACCTTC. It specifies CSIYGGQNYGYTF.

This clonotype was detected many times. J is TRBJ2-3 and V is TRBV20-1; D is undetermined. V was pared by 4 bases and J by 2 bases, with 10 bases between. The germline gives CDR1 DFQATT, CDR2 SNEGSKA (reference sequence). The CDR3 is made up of 13 amino acids. CDR3 protein: CSAIDSPTDTQYF. The CDR3 DNA sequence: TGCAGTGCTATCGACTCACCCACAGATACGCAGTATTTT.

This clonotype has a count of ten or more. This chain uses TRBV6-2 or TRBV6-3 with TRBJ2-5, with 12 bases matching TRBD1. The germline gives CDR1 MNHEY, CDR2 SVGEGT. This CDR3 has 15 amino acids. The trim removed 6 bases at V and 6 bases at J, leaving 8 bases unmatched. The CDR3 nucleotides read TGTGCCAGCAGGACCGGGACAGGGGGCACGAAGACCCAGTACTTC. Protein: CASRTGTGGTKTQYF.

Worth noting for this clonotype: One end of the junction does not line up with germline, which may come from a read error. The chain carries TRBV29-1 and TRBJ2-2; D possibly corresponds to TRBD1 (5 bases). The germline V gene encodes CDR1 SQVTM and CDR2 ANQGSEA. The CDR3 totals 13 residues. CDR3 sequence: CSVNQGDTGELFF. In nucleotides, the CDR3 is TGCAGCGTTAACCAGGGCGACACCGGAGAGCTGTTTTTT.

This clonotype was detected many times. The V call is TRBV12-5, the J call TRBJ1-5; TRBD1 matches at 8 bases. Germline CDR1 is LGHNT and CDR2 is FRNRAP. V was pared by 3 bases and J by 2 bases, with 6 bases of the junction left unmatched. CDR3 size: 16 residues. DNA for the CDR3: TGTGCTAGTGGTTTATCCGACAGGGGAGGCAATCAGCCCCAGCATTTT. Protein sequence: CASGLSDRGGNQPQHF.

This clonotype was detected ten times or more. The V gene is TRBV2, the J gene TRBJ1-1; no clear D gene. V lost 2 bases to trimming and J lost 4 bases, with 11 bases between them. Germline assignment: CDR1 SNHLY and CDR2 FYNNEI. This CDR3 comprises 14 residues. This CDR3 is CASSERAGGTEAFF. The CDR3 bases are TGTGCCAGCAGTGAAAGAGCCGGAGGCACTGAAGCTTTCTTT. The full variable domain, its missing parts supplied by reference TRBV2 and TRBJ1-1, is EPEVTQTPSHQVTQMGQEVILRCVPISNHLYFYWYRQILGQKVEFLVSFYNNEISEKSEIFDDQFSVERPDGSNFTLKIRSTKLEDSAMYFCASSERAGGTEAFFGQGTRLTVV.

This clonotype was observed many times. The CDR3 DNA is TGTGCCAGCAGTTATGGGTCAAGGGGGCGCGGAAATGAGCAGTTCTTC. Protein sequence: CASSYGSRGRGNEQFF. The chain employs TRBV6-2 or TRBV6-3 and TRBJ2-1; 7 bases map to TRBD1. Germline V gene sequence: CDR1 MNHEY, CDR2 SVGEGT. The CDR3 loop spans 16 amino acids. J was trimmed by 7 bases and V by 3 bases; bases with no gene match: 12.

Many counts were recorded for this clonotype. The V call is TRBV5-1, the J call TRBJ2-7; D possibly corresponds to TRBD2 (5 bases). Germline loops: CDR1 SGHRS, CDR2 YFSETQ. V was pared by 5 bases and J by 3 bases, with 9 bases between. This CDR3 is built from 12 residues. In nucleotides, the CDR3 is TGCGCCAGCAGGATGGACTTCTACGAGCAGTACTTC. It yields the protein CASRMDFYEQYF.